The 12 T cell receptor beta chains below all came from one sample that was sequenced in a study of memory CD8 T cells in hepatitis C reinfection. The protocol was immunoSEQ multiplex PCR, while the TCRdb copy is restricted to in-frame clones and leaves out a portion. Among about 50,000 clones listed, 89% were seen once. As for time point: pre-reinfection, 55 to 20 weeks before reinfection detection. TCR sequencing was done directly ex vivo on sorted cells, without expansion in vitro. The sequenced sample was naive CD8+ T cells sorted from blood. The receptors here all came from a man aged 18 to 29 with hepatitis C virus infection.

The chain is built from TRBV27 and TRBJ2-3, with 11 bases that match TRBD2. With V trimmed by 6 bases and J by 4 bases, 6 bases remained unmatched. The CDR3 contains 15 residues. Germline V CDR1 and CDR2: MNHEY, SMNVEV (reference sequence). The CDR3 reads CASSFSGGAADTQYF. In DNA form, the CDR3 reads TGTGCCAGCAGCTTTAGCGGGGGGGCAGCAGATACGCAGTATTTT.

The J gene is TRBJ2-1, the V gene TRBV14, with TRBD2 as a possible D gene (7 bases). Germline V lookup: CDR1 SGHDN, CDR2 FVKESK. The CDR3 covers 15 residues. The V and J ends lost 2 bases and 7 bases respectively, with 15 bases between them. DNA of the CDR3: TGTGCCAGCAGCCAATATAGGGGGGGGCGTAATGAGCAGTTCTTC. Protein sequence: CASSQYRGGRNEQFF.

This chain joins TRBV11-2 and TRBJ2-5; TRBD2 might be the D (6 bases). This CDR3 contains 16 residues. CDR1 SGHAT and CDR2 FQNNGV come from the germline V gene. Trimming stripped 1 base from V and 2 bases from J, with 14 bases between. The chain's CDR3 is CASSLGRGGGQETQYF. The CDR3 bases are TGTGCCAGCAGCTTAGGTAGGGGAGGAGGGCAAGAGACCCAGTACTTC. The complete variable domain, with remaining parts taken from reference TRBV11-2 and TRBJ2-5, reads EAGVAQSPRYKIIEKRQSVAFWCNPISGHATLYWYQQILGQGPKLLIQFQNNGVVDDSQLPKDRFSAERLKGVDSTLKIQPAKLEDSAVYLCASSLGRGGGQETQYFGPGTRLLVL.

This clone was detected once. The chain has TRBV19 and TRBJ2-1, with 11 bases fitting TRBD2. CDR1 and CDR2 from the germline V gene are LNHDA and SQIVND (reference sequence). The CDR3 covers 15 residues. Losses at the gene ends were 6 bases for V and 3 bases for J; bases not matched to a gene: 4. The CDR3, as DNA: TGTGCCAGTAGCTTGACTAGCGGGATCTACAATGAGCAGTTCTTC. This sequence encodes CASSLTSGIYNEQFF.

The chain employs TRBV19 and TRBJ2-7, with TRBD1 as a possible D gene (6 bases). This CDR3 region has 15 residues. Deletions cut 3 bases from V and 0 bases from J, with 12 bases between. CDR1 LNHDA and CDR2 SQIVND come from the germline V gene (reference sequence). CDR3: CASSISGQSSYEQYF. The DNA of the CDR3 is TGTGCCAGTAGTATCAGCGGACAGAGCTCCTACGAGCAGTACTTC. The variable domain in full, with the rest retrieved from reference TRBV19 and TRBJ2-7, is DGGITQSPKYLFRKEGQNVTLSCEQNLNHDAMYWYRQDPGQGLRLIYYSQIVNDFQKGDIAEGYSVSREKKESFPLTVTSAQKNPTAFYLCASSISGQSSYEQYFGPGTRLTVT.

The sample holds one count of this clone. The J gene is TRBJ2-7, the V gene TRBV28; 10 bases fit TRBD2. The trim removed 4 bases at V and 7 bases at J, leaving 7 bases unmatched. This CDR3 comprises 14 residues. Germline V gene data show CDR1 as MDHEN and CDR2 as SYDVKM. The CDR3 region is CASSSAGGPQEQYF. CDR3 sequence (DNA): TGTGCCAGCAGTTCAGCGGGAGGGCCTCAAGAGCAGTACTTC.

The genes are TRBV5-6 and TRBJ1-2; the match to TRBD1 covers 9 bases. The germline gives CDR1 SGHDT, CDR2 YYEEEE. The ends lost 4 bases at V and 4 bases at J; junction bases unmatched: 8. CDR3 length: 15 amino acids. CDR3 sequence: CASSSGGTGSYGYTF. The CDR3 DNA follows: TGTGCCAGCAGCAGTGGTGGGACAGGGAGCTATGGCTACACCTTC.

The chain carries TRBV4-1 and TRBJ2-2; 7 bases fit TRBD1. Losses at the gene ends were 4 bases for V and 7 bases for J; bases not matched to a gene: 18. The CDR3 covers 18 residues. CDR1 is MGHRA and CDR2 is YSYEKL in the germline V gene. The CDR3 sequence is CASSPEGSGRGRFGELFF. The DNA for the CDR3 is TGCGCCAGCAGCCCCGAGGGGAGTGGTAGGGGGCGCTTCGGGGAGCTGTTTTTT.

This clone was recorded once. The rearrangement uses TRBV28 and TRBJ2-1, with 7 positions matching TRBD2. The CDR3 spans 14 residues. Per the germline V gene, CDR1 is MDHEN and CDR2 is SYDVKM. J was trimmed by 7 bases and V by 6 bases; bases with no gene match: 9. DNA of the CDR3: TGTGCCAGCAGCCTAGGGGAGGGCGGTAATGAGCAGTTCTTC. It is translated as CASSLGEGGNEQFF.

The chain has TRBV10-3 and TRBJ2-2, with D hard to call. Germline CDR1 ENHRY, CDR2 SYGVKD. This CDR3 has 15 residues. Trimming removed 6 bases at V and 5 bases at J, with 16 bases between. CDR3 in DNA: TGTGCCATCAGATTGACTCAAGACGCTACCGGGGAGCTGTTTTTT. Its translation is CAIRLTQDATGELFF.

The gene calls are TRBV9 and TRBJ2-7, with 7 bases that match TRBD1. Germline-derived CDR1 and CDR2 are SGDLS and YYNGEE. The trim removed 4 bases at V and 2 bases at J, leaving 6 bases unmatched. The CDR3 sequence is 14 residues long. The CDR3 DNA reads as TGTGCCAGCAGCCCGGGACAGATCCCCTACGAGCAGTACTTC. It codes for CASSPGQIPYEQYF.

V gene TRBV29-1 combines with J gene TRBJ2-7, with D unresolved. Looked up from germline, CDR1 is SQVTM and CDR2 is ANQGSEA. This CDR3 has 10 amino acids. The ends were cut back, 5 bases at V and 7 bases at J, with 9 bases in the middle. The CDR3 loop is CSVRAGEQYF. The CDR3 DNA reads TGCAGCGTTCGTGCCGGGGAGCAGTACTTC.